The sequence of this T cell receptor beta chain was determined in a study of T cell clones after liver transplantation. About the research overall: Pre-transplant mixed lymphocyte reactions yielded third-party-reactive TCRbeta sequences as comparators for graft-donor-reactive sequences. Regarding the study as a whole: Compared with third party-reactive sequences, donor-reactive ones declined more, independent of withdrawal success.

In its sample, this clone is medium-sized. Its matching antigen is unknown. Here immunoSEQ multiplex PCR was the method, and the copy in TCRdb shows in-frame clones only, minus some. The sample holds about 5,800 clones; 31% are singletons and the top ten take roughly a sixth. Germline trimming cut 1 base from V and 8 bases from J; bases unmatched to any gene: 5. Germline assignment: CDR1 SNHLY and CDR2 FYNNEI. The CDR3 runs 15 residues. Sequencing of dividing CFSE-low cells from the MLR defined alloreactive TCRbeta sequences. The sample consisted of CD4+ T cells from cultured PBMCs. The TCR comes from a human patient who received a liver transplant. Some T cells may have come from the graft donor. This sequence joins TRBV2 and TRBJ1-4; 9 nucleotides agree with TRBD1. The CDR3 DNA follows: TGTGCCAGCAGTGAAGGGGGACAGGGTTGGGAAAAACTGTTTTTT. Translation: CASSEGGQGWEKLFF.